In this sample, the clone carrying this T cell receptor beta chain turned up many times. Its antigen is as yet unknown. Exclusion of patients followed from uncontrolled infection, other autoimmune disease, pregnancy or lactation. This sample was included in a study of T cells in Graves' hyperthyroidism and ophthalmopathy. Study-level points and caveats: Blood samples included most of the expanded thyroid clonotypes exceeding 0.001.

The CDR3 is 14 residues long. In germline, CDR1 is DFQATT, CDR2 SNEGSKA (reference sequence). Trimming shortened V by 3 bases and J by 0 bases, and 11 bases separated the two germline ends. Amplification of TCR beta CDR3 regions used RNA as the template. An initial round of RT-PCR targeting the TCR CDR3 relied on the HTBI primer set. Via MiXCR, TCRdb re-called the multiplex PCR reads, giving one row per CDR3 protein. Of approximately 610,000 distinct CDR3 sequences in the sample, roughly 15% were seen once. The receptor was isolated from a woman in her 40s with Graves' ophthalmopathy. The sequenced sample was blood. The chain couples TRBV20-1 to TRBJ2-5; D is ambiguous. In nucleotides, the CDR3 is TGCAGTGCTAGGCATGCTGTGCACCAAGAGACCCAGTACTTC. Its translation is CSARHAVHQETQYF.